The following is a T cell receptor (beta chain) sequence with its context. This receptor's antigen is unknown. No quality values exist for individual bases; no much larger clone is one base distant. Whole blood was collected in K2EDTA tubes by collaborating institutions according to the institutions' own protocols. For TCRbeta analysis, collaborators shipped samples as frozen whole blood, isolated PBMCs, or DNA extracted from either of those sample types. The data belong to a study of blood T cell repertoires in COVID-19 (TCRdb year 2020). Concerning the study at large: The collaborator samples originated in the United States, Italy and Spain and spanned the acute and convalescent phases of COVID-19. The material from the prospective study consisted of cDNA or gDNA derived from T cells, B-cell-depleted T cells, or PBMCs. The dataset comprised deeply sampled blood TCRbeta repertoires from subjects exposed to, actively infected with, or recovered from COVID-19. The repertoires were released in a freely available public database intended as a resource for research on the immune response to SARS-CoV-2. Samples came from the ongoing ImmuneRACE study (first 160 participants) plus 1,254 subjects from 6 global collaborators. A de-identified subject ID, COVID-19 status, age in years and sex were almost always included in the sample metadata. HLA class I and class II types, where available, came from metadata supplied by the sample provider rather than from assay-based typing.

CDR1 SGDLS and CDR2 YYNGEE were looked up in the germline V gene. The CDR3 contains 9 residues, cysteine and phenylalanine counted. Only CDR3 DNA remains: 27 bases, in frame from the first base. Between the V and J ends, shortened by 3 bases and 7 bases respectively, the junction contains 2 bases. Points the paper makes about the study in general: How much clinical and demographic metadata was included differed by source and by participant, and the metadata was provided uncurated.

The immunoSEQ Assay, a bias-controlled multiplex PCR, was used to amplify TCRbeta CDR3 regions from genomic DNA. Concerning the study's data processing: Nucleated cell counts per sample were estimated from amplification of reference gene primers within the assay. To quantify the absolute abundance of each unique TCRbeta CDR3 rearrangement, sequence reads were collapsed and filtered. For each sample, productive Simpson clonality was calculated as the square root of Simpson's diversity index across productive rearrangements. TCRdb mirrors the immuneACCESS table, restricted to in-frame sequences. Some clones are absent from its copies; in checked studies, under half trace to an unresolved V gene, and the reason for the others is unknown. V and J calls and clone size come straight from that table; D and trimming were deduced from the DNA. In all, the sample holds some 90,000 clones, and 80% of those were seen once. About 20% of the sample is taken by the ten largest.

The V and J segments used are TRBV9 and TRBJ2-7, with the identity of the D gene unclear. Input material: peripheral blood. The receptor's source is a human donor in a cohort sampled during active COVID-19. CDR3 loop: CASSAEQYF. The DNA reads TGTGCCAGCAGCGCAGAGCAGTACTTC.